This passage covers 27 T cell receptor beta chains from one sample sequenced in a study of T cells in localized non-small cell lung cancer. Clones were sequenced by immunoSEQ multiplex PCR, and TCRdb holds only the in-frame ones, with some missing. The data hold about 28,000 clones, with roughly 80% observed a single time. The sample was peripheral blood mononuclear cells, taken before any cancer treatment. The receptors shown here come from a man aged 35-75 years with stage III lung adenocarcinoma.

This chain uses TRBV5-5 with TRBJ2-7; D remains unclear. Trimming removed 5 bases from V and 4 bases from J, with 16 bases in between. The CDR3 loop spans 14 amino acids. CDR1 and CDR2 (germline): SGHKS, YYEKEE (reference sequence). The CDR3 DNA is TGTGCCAGCAGGAAGCTATTGGGGTTTTACGAGCAGTACTTC. It translates to CASRKLLGFYEQYF.

The chain employs TRBV19 and TRBJ1-2; TRBD1 might be the D (5 bases). The germline CDR1 and CDR2 sequences are LNHDA and SQIVND (reference sequence). The CDR3 length is 13 residues. Trimming cost V 5 bases and J 6 bases, with 13 bases left between them. This CDR3 reads CASSFDSDNGYTF. The CDR3 DNA follows: TGTGCCAGTAGTTTCGACAGCGATAATGGCTACACCTTC. The whole variable domain, filled in from reference TRBV19 and TRBJ1-2, reads DGGITQSPKYLFRKEGQNVTLSCEQNLNHDAMYWYRQDPGQGLRLIYYSQIVNDFQKGDIAEGYSVSREKKESFPLTVTSAQKNPTAFYLCASSFDSDNGYTFGSGTRLTVV.

The chain has TRBV5-1 and TRBJ2-3; TRBD1 or TRBD2 may be the D gene (5 bases each). The CDR3 is 15 residues long. Per germline, CDR1 SGHRS and CDR2 YFSETQ. V was cut by 0 bases and J by 4 bases, with 12 bases left in between. The chain's CDR3 is CASSLGGRESDTQYF. The CDR3 bases are TGCGCCAGCAGCTTGGGGGGCAGGGAGTCAGATACGCAGTATTTT.

The rearrangement uses TRBV12-1 and TRBJ1-2. TRBV12-1 is annotated as a pseudogene. The CDR3 totals 17 residues. In nucleotides, the CDR3 is TGTGCCAGCAGCTTTGGATCGTTAGGGATTCCTAACTATGGCTACACCTTC. Translating gives CASSFGSLGIPNYGYTF.

The chain links TRBV12-5 to TRBJ2-2; maybe TRBD2 (6 bases). The CDR3 length is 17 residues. Deletions cut 2 bases from V and 4 bases from J, with 17 bases between. Germline loops: CDR1 LGHNT, CDR2 FRNRAP. In DNA, the CDR3 is TGTGCTAGTGGTTTGTTCCCTGGCGGAGGGGTCACCGGGGAGCTGTTTTTT. Translating gives CASGLFPGGGVTGELFF.

The rearrangement uses TRBV4-2 and TRBJ1-5, with D possibly TRBD1 on 5 matching bases. CDR3 length: 14 residues. Trimming shortened V by 2 bases and J by 4 bases, and 9 bases separated the two germline ends. Germline V lookup: CDR1 LGHNA, CDR2 YNFKEQ. CDR3 region: CASSQPGPNQPQHF. As DNA, the CDR3 is TGTGCCAGCAGCCAACCGGGACCTAATCAGCCCCAGCATTTT.

J is TRBJ1-4 and V is TRBV19, with D unclear. CDR1 LNHDA and CDR2 SQIVND come from the germline V gene (reference sequence). V shed 4 bases and J shed 1 base, with 10 bases lying between them. The CDR3 runs 15 residues. The chain's CDR3 is CASSKEGRTNEKLFF. The CDR3 DNA reads TGTGCCAGTAGTAAGGAGGGCCGAACTAATGAAAAACTGTTTTTT.

V and J are TRBV20-1 and TRBJ2-3; no firm D call. V was clipped by 7 bases and J by 6 bases, with 2 bases between them. Germline assignment: CDR1 DFQATT and CDR2 SNEGSKA (reference sequence). This CDR3 comprises 8 residues. The CDR3 DNA reads TGCAGTGTGGATACGCAGTATTTT. Translating it yields CSVDTQYF.

The V call is TRBV6-6, the J call TRBJ2-7, with 7 positions matching TRBD2. Germline V gene sequence: CDR1 MNHNY, CDR2 SVGAGI (reference sequence). The trim removed 8 bases at V and 7 bases at J, leaving 5 bases unmatched. The CDR3 length is 11 residues. CDR3 nucleotide sequence: TGTGCCAGCTTCGCCGGGGGGGAGCAGTACTTC. This translates into CASFAGGEQYF.

The table lists this clone with a count of one. V usage is TRBV30 and J usage is TRBJ2-1; D not resolved. The CDR3 runs 11 residues. The V gene's germline CDR1 is GTSNPN and CDR2 SVGIG (reference sequence). Trimming pared 1 base from V and 8 bases from J, leaving 6 bases between. The CDR3 loop is CAWSERDEQFF. As DNA, the CDR3 is TGTGCCTGGAGTGAAAGGGATGAGCAGTTCTTC.

This chain joins TRBV2 and TRBJ2-3; the match to TRBD1 covers 9 bases. J was trimmed by 4 bases and V by 10 bases; bases with no gene match: 6. Germline loops: CDR1 SNHLY, CDR2 FYNNEI. The CDR3 contains 13 residues. Here the CDR3 reads CATSGDRADTQYF. The CDR3, as DNA: TGTGCCACCTCCGGGGACAGGGCAGATACGCAGTATTTT.

CDR3 coding DNA: TGTGCCAGTAGTATGAGACTAACTGGTGGAGAGACCCAGTACTTC. Amino acids: CASSMRLTGGETQYF. The rearrangement uses TRBV19 and TRBJ2-5; perhaps TRBD2 as D (5 bases). With 3 bases removed from V and 4 bases from J, the gap between germline ends came to 15 bases. The germline V gene has CDR1 LNHDA and CDR2 SQIVND (reference sequence). There are 15 residues in the CDR3.

The DNA of the CDR3 is TGCGCCAGCAACGGGTTTGGGTATTCCTCCTACGAGCAGTACGTC. This encodes CASNGFGYSSYEQYV. The chain couples TRBV10-1 to TRBJ2-7; D is unresolved. Per the germline V gene, CDR1 is WNHNN and CDR2 is SYGVQD (reference sequence). The CDR3 consists of 15 residues. V dropped 7 bases and J dropped 0 bases, with 16 bases sitting between them.

This rearrangement joins TRBV11-1 to TRBJ1-4; 7 bases line up with TRBD1. There are 13 residues in the CDR3. Per the germline V gene, CDR1 is SGHAT and CDR2 is FQDESV (reference sequence). The junction had 5 bases not matched to a gene; V was cut back by 8 bases and J by 5 bases. For the CDR3, the DNA is TGTGCCAGCGGCGAACAGGGGAATGAAAAACTGTTTTTT. This gives the protein CASGEQGNEKLFF.

J is TRBJ2-1 and V is TRBV9; D gene ambiguous. The CDR3 is made up of 12 amino acids. The V gene's germline CDR1 is SGDLS and CDR2 YYNGEE. The germline V and J ends were trimmed by 3 bases and 8 bases, with 9 bases remaining between them. CDR3 DNA sequence: TGTGCCAGCAGCGCTTTCTCGGATGAGCAGTTCTTC. Translation: CASSAFSDEQFF.

The chain combines TRBV7-3 with TRBJ2-3, with D uncertain. V lost 2 bases and J lost 4, with 13 bases in between. The CDR3 sequence is 15 residues long. CDR1 and CDR2 (germline): SGHTA, FQGTGA. Here the CDR3 reads CASSLGPGAPDTQYF. Written as DNA, the CDR3 is TGTGCCAGCAGCTTAGGACCTGGAGCGCCAGATACGCAGTATTTT.

The CDR3 nucleotides are TGTGCCAGCAGTAACGTCTACGAGCAGTACTTC. Residues: CASSNVYEQYF. V and J are TRBV2 and TRBJ2-7; D gene ambiguous. Deletions cut 5 bases from V and 3 bases from J, with 5 bases between. Germline CDR1 SNHLY, CDR2 FYNNEI. This CDR3 has 11 amino acids.

The rearrangement links TRBV6-5 to TRBJ1-4; no clear D. The CDR3 sequence is 16 residues long. Trimming took 0 bases from V and 7 from J, leaving 15 bases between them. The germline CDR1 and CDR2 sequences are MNHEY and SVGAGI. The CDR3 here is CASSYSIGPPGEKLFF. The DNA for the CDR3 is TGTGCCAGCAGTTACTCGATAGGCCCGCCAGGTGAAAAACTGTTTTTT.

The chain couples TRBV2 to TRBJ2-1, with 10 bases lining up with TRBD1. Germline V CDR1 and CDR2: SNHLY, FYNNEI. CDR3 length: 15 residues. The J segment lost 5 bases and the V segment lost 3 bases, leaving 4 bases of the junction unmatched. CDR3 nucleotide sequence: TGTGCCAGCAGTGACTTGGGACAGGGGAACAATGAGCAGTTCTTC. It codes for CASSDLGQGNNEQFF.

The chain uses TRBV20-1 and TRBJ2-1; D unclear. V was cut by 4 bases and J by 6 bases, with 4 bases left in between. Per the germline V gene, CDR1 is DFQATT and CDR2 is SNEGSKA (reference sequence). This CDR3 contains 10 residues. The CDR3 loop is CSANGNEQFF. Here the CDR3 DNA reads TGCAGTGCTAACGGCAATGAGCAGTTCTTC.

The chain has TRBV14 and TRBJ1-2, with D unclear. In germline, CDR1 is SGHDN, CDR2 FVKESK. This CDR3 region has 14 residues. Trimming cost V 0 bases and J 4 bases, with 9 bases left between them. Here the CDR3 reads CASSQELGSYGYTF. CDR3 bases: TGTGCCAGCAGCCAAGAACTCGGCTCCTATGGCTACACCTTC.

The chain couples TRBV6-4 to TRBJ2-1; TRBD2 agrees at 9 bases. CDR3 length: 16 amino acids. Germline CDR1 is MRHNA and CDR2 is SNTAGT. The junction had 4 bases not matched to a gene; V was cut back by 4 bases and J by 0 bases. CDR3 bases: TGTGCCAGCAGTGGGTTAGCGGGGGCCTCCTACAATGAGCAGTTCTTC. Translation gives CASSGLAGASYNEQFF.

The V call is TRBV21-1, the J call TRBJ2-2. TRBV21-1 is listed as a pseudogene. The length of the CDR3 is 18 residues. CDR3 DNA: TGTGCCAGCAGCAAACGCAATACCGGGGCCGTCCGGGCCGGGGAGCTGTTTTTT. This sequence encodes CASSKRNTGAVRAGELFF.

J is TRBJ1-1 and V is TRBV10-1; 9 bases line up with TRBD1. Looked up from germline, CDR1 is WNHNN and CDR2 is SYGVQD (reference sequence). This CDR3 is built from 14 residues. Germline trimming cut 6 bases from V and 5 bases from J; bases unmatched to any gene: 7. CDR3: CASSAGTGTTEAFF. As DNA, the CDR3 is TGCGCCAGCAGCGCGGGGACAGGGACTACTGAAGCTTTCTTT.

The chain has TRBV5-1 and TRBJ2-1; 9 positions match TRBD2. The CDR3 contains 14 residues. CDR1 and CDR2 (germline): SGHRS, YFSETQ. The V gene end was trimmed by 3 bases and the J gene end by 3 bases; junction bases not matched to a gene: 1. CDR3 loop: CASSSSGVYNEQFF. In DNA, the CDR3 is TGCGCCAGCAGCTCTAGCGGGGTCTACAATGAGCAGTTCTTC.

This chain connects TRBV5-6 to TRBJ1-2; 7 bases are shared with TRBD1. V shed 5 bases, J shed 3 bases, and the junction held 13 bases outside the gene matches. CDR3 length equals 16 residues. In germline, CDR1 is SGHDT, CDR2 YYEEEE. The CDR3 spells CASRTKKRQGHYGYTF. The CDR3 DNA is TGTGCCAGCAGGACAAAAAAAAGACAGGGACACTATGGCTACACCTTC. The whole variable domain, filled in from reference TRBV5-6 and TRBJ1-2, reads DAGVTQSPTHLIKTRGQQVTLRCSPKSGHDTVSWYQQALGQGPQFIFQYYEEEERQRGNFPDRFSGHQFPNYSSELNVNALLLGDSALYLCASRTKKRQGHYGYTFGSGTRLTVV.

The gene calls are TRBV13 and TRBJ2-5; a weak D match, TRBD1 (5 bases). This CDR3 comprises 13 residues. Germline V gives CDR1 PRHDT, CDR2 FYEKMQ (reference sequence). V was cut by 0 bases and J by 5 bases, with 7 bases left in between. The CDR3 bases are TGTGCCAGCAGCTTAGGGGCAGGGGAGACCCAGTACTTC. It codes for CASSLGAGETQYF.